This is a list of T cell receptor beta chains from one sample in a study of T cells in Graves' hyperthyroidism and ophthalmopathy. Via MiXCR, TCRdb re-called the multiplex PCR reads, giving one row per CDR3 protein. The sample lists approximately 560,000 distinct CDR3 sequences, 15% to 19% occurring once. The material sequenced was blood. These receptors were taken from a woman aged 25 to 45 with Graves' hyperthyroidism. Both conserved end residues are part of each CDR3. The D gene is left open where the match is weak. Only part of the rows carry a size: once, few, many, or a class if the clone is expanded.

few | TRBJ2-7 | NA | TRBV27 | CASRHGDRYEQYF | TGTGCCAGCAGACACGGCGACAGATACGAGCAGTACTTC
NA | TRBJ1-1 | NA | TRBV9 | CASSPRQAMNTEAFF | TGTGCCAGCAGCCCAAGACAGGCCATGAACACTGAAGCTTTCTTT
NA | TRBJ2-1 | TRBD2 | TRBV6-2/TRBV6-3 | CASSPGGSGRNEQFF | TGTGCCAGCAGCCCCGGTGGTAGCGGGAGGAATGAGCAGTTCTTC
once | TRBJ1-3 | NA | TRBV29-1 | CSVRRGNTIYF | TGCAGCGTCCGACGGGGCAACACCATATATTTT
many | TRBJ2-1 | NA | TRBV13 | CASHRQSSYNEQFF | TGTGCCAGCCACAGGCAGAGCTCCTACAATGAGCAGTTCTTC
many | TRBJ1-2 | NA | TRBV20-1 | CSAREQGIDGYTF | TGCAGTGCTAGAGAGCAGGGAATTGATGGCTACACCTTC
many | TRBJ2-7 | NA | TRBV27 | CASSDTGTSTEQYF | TGTGCCAGCAGTGATACCGGGACTTCTACGGAGCAGTACTTC
NA | TRBJ2-3 | TRBD2 | TRBV24-1 | CATSDRLWGGRAEAQYF | TGTGCCACCAGTGACCGCTTGTGGGGCGGGAGGGCCGAGGCGCAGTATTTT
NA | TRBJ1-6 | NA | TRBV13 | CASSLQTGNSPLHF | TGTGCCAGCAGCTTACAAACGGGGAATTCACCCCTCCACTTT
NA | TRBJ2-1 | TRBD1 | TRBV9 | CASSAGGPYNEQFF | TGTGCCAGCAGCGCAGGGGGACCATACAATGAGCAGTTCTTC
many | TRBJ2-1 | TRBD2 | TRBV20-1 | CSASWPNSGSTNEQFF | TGCAGTGCTAGTTGGCCTAATAGCGGGAGTACCAATGAGCAGTTCTTC
many | TRBJ2-3 | TRBD2 | TRBV7-3 | CASSSGLAGDTQYF | TGTGCCAGCAGCTCGGGACTAGCGGGAGATACGCAGTATTTT
many | TRBJ2-3 | NA | TRBV5-1 | CASSLAGFPSGDTQYF | TGCGCCAGCAGCTTGGCAGGGTTCCCAAGCGGGGATACGCAGTATTTT
NA | TRBJ2-1 | NA | TRBV19 | CASSPREDRTKYNEQFF | TGTGCCAGTAGTCCCCGGGAGGACAGGACCAAATACAATGAGCAGTTCTTC